These 10 T cell receptor beta chains originate from one sample sequenced in a study of CD8+ T cells in alopecia areata (dated by TCRdb to between 2017 and 2018). Library method: the immunoSEQ multiplex PCR assay. For TCR sequencing, RNA was extracted from every sample and reverse transcribed into cDNA to serve as template. Entries here come from immuneACCESS through TCRdb and include only in-frame sequences with V and J called. Some clones fail to appear in such tables; in the studies checked, an unresolved V gene covers under half of the shortfall, and the cause of the remainder is unknown. The sample records about 150,000 clones, more than 40% of which are singletons. The top ten clonotypes cover around 6.8% of the sample. The sequencing input was CD4+ T cells sorted from blood. The receptor set was obtained from a human donor with alopecia areata.

The J gene is TRBJ2-7, the V gene TRBV2; 12 bases map to TRBD2. J was trimmed by 3 bases and V by 6 bases; bases with no gene match: 3. CDR1 is SNHLY, CDR2 FYNNEI, per germline. There are 14 residues in the CDR3. The CDR3 nucleotides read TGTGCCAGCAGGGGACTAGCGGGTGGCTACGAGCAGTACTTC. This encodes CASRGLAGGYEQYF.

The chain combines TRBV18 with TRBJ1-2; TRBD1 might be the D (5 bases). The CDR3 is 15 residues long. V was cut by 3 bases and J by 2 bases, with 13 bases left in between. Germline V CDR1 and CDR2: KGHSH, LQKENI. The CDR3, as DNA: TGTGCCAGCTCACCCATGGGGACTCAGAACTATGGCTACACCTTC. This sequence encodes CASSPMGTQNYGYTF.

The chain has TRBV5-1 and TRBJ2-3; D possibly corresponds to TRBD1 (6 bases). Trimming removed 7 bases from V and 2 bases from J, with 14 bases in between. Germline V gene sequence: CDR1 SGHRS, CDR2 YFSETQ. This CDR3 spans 14 amino acids. Here the CDR3 reads CASFRQGPTDTQYF. In DNA, the CDR3 is TGCGCCAGCTTTAGGCAGGGGCCCACAGATACGCAGTATTTT.

This clone turned up a few times. Other DNA sequences in the same sample also yield this CDR3. V and J are TRBV7-9 and TRBJ2-7, with TRBD2 matching 8 bases. CDR3 length equals 13 residues. Germline assignment: CDR1 SEHNR and CDR2 FQNEAQ (reference sequence). V shed 5 bases, J shed 4 bases, and the junction held 4 bases outside the gene matches. The CDR3 DNA follows: TGTGCCAGCAGCCGCGCGGGGGGTTACGAGCAGTACTTC. It specifies CASSRAGGYEQYF.

Note on this clone: The same CDR3 also results from other DNA sequences found in this sample. This rearrangement joins TRBV29-1 to TRBJ2-5; D not resolved. Germline CDR1 SQVTM, CDR2 ANQGSEA. The CDR3 runs 9 residues. Trimming pared 4 bases from V and 5 bases from J, leaving 2 bases between. In DNA form, the CDR3 reads TGCAGCGTTGGTGAGACCCAGTACTTC. As protein: CSVGETQYF.

This rearrangement joins TRBV29-1 to TRBJ2-5; no clear D. Trimming left V 8 bases short and J 2 bases short, with 9 bases between. The CDR3 totals 11 residues. Germline CDR1 SQVTM, CDR2 ANQGSEA. CDR3 protein: CSTEIQETQYF. The CDR3 bases are TGCAGCACAGAAATACAAGAGACCCAGTACTTC.

This chain links TRBV5-4 with TRBJ2-7; 9 bases map to TRBD2. V lost 0 bases and J lost 6; bases outside the gene matches: 4. The germline V gene has CDR1 SGHNT and CDR2 YYREEE (reference sequence). The CDR3 is 14 amino acids. The CDR3 loop reads CASSLGRREGEQYF. CDR3 in DNA: TGTGCCAGCAGCTTGGGGCGGCGGGAGGGCGAGCAGTACTTC.

The chain links TRBV27 to TRBJ2-1; tentatively, D is TRBD1 (5 bases). The V gene lost 6 bases and the J gene lost 10 bases, with 10 bases spanning the gap. CDR1 is MNHEY, CDR2 SMNVEV, per germline (reference sequence). The CDR3 runs 11 residues. In DNA form, the CDR3 reads TGTGCCAGCAGGACAGAGGCGGAGCAGTTCTTC. As protein: CASRTEAEQFF.

This CDR3 reads CASSLRRGGANVLTF. The CDR3 coding sequence is TGCGCCAGCAGCTTGCGCAGGGGAGGGGCCAACGTCCTGACTTTC. The V gene is TRBV5-1, the J gene TRBJ2-6, with a possible D match to TRBD1 (6 bases). The CDR3 totals 15 residues. CDR1 is SGHRS and CDR2 is YFSETQ in the germline V gene. The germline V and J ends were trimmed by 1 base and 4 bases, with 9 bases remaining between them.

The chain combines TRBV18 with TRBJ2-7; no clear D. V gave up 5 bases and J gave up 2 bases, with 13 bases separating them. Germline V CDR1 and CDR2: KGHSH, LQKENI. CDR3 length: 14 amino acids. DNA for the CDR3: TGTGCCAGCTCAGACCAGGACGGAACCTACGAGCAGTACTTC. Amino acids: CASSDQDGTYEQYF. The full variable domain, its missing parts supplied by reference TRBV18 and TRBJ2-7, is NAGVMQNPRHLVRRRGQEARLRCSPMKGHSHVYWYRQLPEEGLKFMVYLQKENIIDESGMPKERFSAEFPKEGPSILRIQQVVRGDSAAYFCASSDQDGTYEQYFGPGTRLTVT.